This TCR beta chain was sequenced in a study of T cell changes during pregnancy in multiple sclerosis. Method: immunoSEQ multiplex PCR; TCRdb's copy keeps in-frame clones and lacks some. The sample carries under 65,000 clones, 90% recorded once. Trimming left V 0 bases short and J 6 bases short, with 17 bases between. The CDR3 consists of 16 residues. Germline-derived CDR1 and CDR2 are MNHNY and SVGAGI (reference sequence). This rearrangement joins TRBV6-6 to TRBJ1-2, with D maybe TRBD1 (5 bases). The receptor was isolated from a female donor in good health, enrolled as a control in a pregnancy study. The sequencing used peripheral blood, collected in the first trimester of pregnancy. CDR3 sequence reads: CASSYSGGRRADGYTF. CDR3 coding DNA: TGTGCCAGCAGTTACTCGGGGGGACGGAGGGCCGATGGCTACACCTTC.